A selection of T cell receptor beta chains follows, all from one sample in a study of cytomegalovirus exposure and HLA in healthy donors. Clones were read by immunoSEQ multiplex PCR, and TCRdb kept only the in-frame ones, dropping some. The sample lists tens of thousands of clones, over 85% seen once, with approximately 1% in the top ten. The sample comprised PBMCs. These receptors were taken from a woman in her twenties or thirties in good health and CMV-seropositive. The CDR3 runs from the conserved cysteine through the conserved F or W. D genes are given only for firm matches. Rows give clone size only sometimes, using once, few, many, or a class for an expanded clone.

V gene,D gene,clone size,J gene,CDR3 protein,CDR3 DNA
TRBV5-4,TRBD2,-,TRBJ2-2,CASSLGLAGEVGELFF,TGTGCCAGCAGCTTGGGACTAGCGGGAGAGGTCGGGGAGCTGTTTTTT
TRBV29-1,-,-,TRBJ1-1,CSVELGRANTEAFF,TGCAGCGTTGAACTCGGGAGGGCGAACACTGAAGCTTTCTTT
TRBV7-6,-,-,TRBJ2-1,CASSQAMSSYNEQFF,TGTGCCAGCAGTCAAGCCATGAGCTCCTACAATGAGCAGTTCTTC
TRBV28,-,-,TRBJ2-3,CASSLSGKNPLTDTQYF,TGTGCCAGCAGTTTATCGGGGAAAAACCCCCTAACAGATACGCAGTATTTT
TRBV7-2,TRBD2,-,TRBJ2-1,CASSLRLAGYNEQFF,TGTGCCAGCAGCTTAAGGCTAGCGGGATACAATGAGCAGTTCTTC
TRBV19,TRBD2,-,TRBJ2-2,CASSMRLGGAGGTGELFF,TGTGCCAGTAGTATGCGGTTGGGCGGAGCGGGAGGGACCGGGGAGCTGTTTTTT
TRBV27,-,-,TRBJ2-5,CASSLYGLTQETQYF,TGTGCCAGCAGTTTATACGGGTTGACCCAAGAGACCCAGTACTTC
TRBV11-3,TRBD1,once,TRBJ2-2,CASSLVTGGYTGELFF,TGTGCCAGCAGCTTAGTCACAGGGGGCTACACCGGGGAGCTGTTTTTT
TRBV4-1,-,few,TRBJ1-2,CASSQGRSTNYGYTF,TGCGCCAGCAGCCAAGGTCGTTCTACTAACTATGGCTACACCTTC
TRBV7-3,-,-,TRBJ1-1,CASRRETNTEAFF,TGTGCCAGCAGGAGGGAAACGAACACTGAAGCTTTCTTT
TRBV13,TRBD1,-,TRBJ1-1,CASKQGGGTEAFF,TGTGCCAGCAAGCAGGGGGGAGGCACTGAAGCTTTCTTT
TRBV6-1,TRBD1,-,TRBJ2-7,CASSVSGGLSSEQYF,TGTGCCAGCAGTGTTTCAGGGGGCTTATCAAGCGAGCAGTACTTC
TRBV10-3,-,-,TRBJ1-5,CAISESSLQPQHF,TGTGCCATCAGTGAGTCCTCACTTCAGCCCCAGCATTTT
TRBV2,-,-,TRBJ2-5,CASPGRGQETQYF,TGTGCCAGCCCGGGTCGGGGCCAAGAGACCCAGTACTTC
TRBV19,TRBD1,-,TRBJ1-2,CASSMFETGIGYTF,TGTGCCAGTAGTATGTTTGAGACAGGGATAGGCTACACCTTC
TRBV6-5,-,-,TRBJ1-1,CASRGGPHTEAFF,TGTGCCAGCCGGGGGGGGCCCCACACTGAAGCTTTCTTT
TRBV28,TRBD1,-,TRBJ1-1,CASRWDRYTNTEAFF,TGTGCCAGCAGATGGGACAGGTACACTAACACTGAAGCTTTCTTT
TRBV7-6,TRBD2,-,TRBJ2-7,CASSLEGAAGGPGEQYF,TGTGCCAGCAGCTTAGAGGGCGCAGCGGGAGGGCCAGGCGAGCAGTACTTC
TRBV4-3,TRBD2,-,TRBJ2-2,CASSQDWGTSGENTGELFF,TGCGCCAGCAGCCAAGATTGGGGGACTAGCGGAGAGAACACCGGGGAGCTGTTTTTT
TRBV5-6,-,-,TRBJ2-1,CASSSGGDEQFF,TGTGCCAGCAGCTCGGGGGGCGATGAGCAGTTCTTC
TRBV6-1,TRBD1,-,TRBJ1-1,CASSIRQGMNTEAFF,TGTGCCAGCAGTATCCGACAGGGAATGAACACTGAAGCTTTCTTT
TRBV5-1,-,-,TRBJ2-3,CASSPKTPGLTLAYTQYF,TGCGCCAGCAGCCCCAAGACACCCGGACTCACTCTTGCTTATACGCAGTATTTT
TRBV7-8,-,-,TRBJ2-3,CASSAIQGTDTQYF,TGTGCCAGCAGCGCCATACAGGGCACAGATACGCAGTATTTT
TRBV5-4,TRBD2,-,TRBJ2-7,CASSLSAGGIQGGEQYF,TGTGCCAGCAGCTTGTCGGCGGGGGGGATACAGGGAGGCGAGCAGTACTTC
TRBV4-2,-,-,TRBJ2-1,CASSQDFSGSSYNEQFF,TGTGCCAGCAGCCAAGATTTTAGCGGCTCCTCCTACAATGAGCAGTTCTTC
TRBV25-1,-,-,TRBJ1-1,CASSEAGFRGTFF,TGTGCCAGCAGTGAAGCCGGCTTTCGAGGGACTTTCTTT
TRBV7-9,TRBD1,once,TRBJ2-1,CASSHPGQGRNEQFF,TGTGCCAGCAGCCACCCGGGACAGGGGAGGAATGAGCAGTTCTTC
TRBV30,-,-,TRBJ2-7,CAWRETESYEQYF,TGTGCCTGGAGAGAGACAGAATCCTACGAGCAGTACTTC
TRBV4-3,-,-,TRBJ1-3,CASSQESRKVGNTIYF,TGCGCCAGCAGCCAAGAATCGAGGAAGGTGGGAAACACCATATATTTT
TRBV19,TRBD1,-,TRBJ1-1,CASSLSDRVRSEAFF,TGTGCCAGTAGCCTGTCGGACAGGGTTAGGTCTGAAGCTTTCTTT
TRBV5-4,-,-,TRBJ2-5,CASSSRGQETQYF,TGTGCCAGCAGCAGTAGAGGGCAGGAGACCCAGTACTTC